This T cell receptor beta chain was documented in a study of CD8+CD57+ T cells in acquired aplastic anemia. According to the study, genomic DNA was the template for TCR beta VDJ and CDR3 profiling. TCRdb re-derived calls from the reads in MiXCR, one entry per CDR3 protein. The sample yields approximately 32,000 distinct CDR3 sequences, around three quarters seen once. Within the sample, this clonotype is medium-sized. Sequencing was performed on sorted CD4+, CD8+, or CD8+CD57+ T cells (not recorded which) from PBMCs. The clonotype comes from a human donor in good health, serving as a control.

DNA of the CDR3: TGTGCCAGCAGGTCCGGGACAGGGGGTGAAAAACTGTTTTTT. Translation: CASRSGTGGEKLFF. This sequence joins TRBV12-3 or TRBV12-4 and TRBJ1-4; 11 bases map to TRBD1. V lost 6 bases, J lost 7 bases, and 4 bases stayed unmatched. The CDR3 has 14 amino acids.